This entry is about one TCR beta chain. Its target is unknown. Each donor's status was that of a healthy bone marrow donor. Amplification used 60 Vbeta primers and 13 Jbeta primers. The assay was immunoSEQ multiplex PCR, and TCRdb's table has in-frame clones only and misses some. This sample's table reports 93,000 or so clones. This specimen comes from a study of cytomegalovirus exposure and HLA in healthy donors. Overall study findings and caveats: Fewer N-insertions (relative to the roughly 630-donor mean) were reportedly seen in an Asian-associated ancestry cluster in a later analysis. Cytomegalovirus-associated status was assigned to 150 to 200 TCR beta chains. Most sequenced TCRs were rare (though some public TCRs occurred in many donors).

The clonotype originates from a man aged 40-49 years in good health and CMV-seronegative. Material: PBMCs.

The CDR3: CASSKGTSGIYEQYF. The CDR3 DNA reads TGTGCCAGTAGTAAAGGGACTAGCGGGATCTACGAGCAGTACTTC. The chain is built from TRBV19 and TRBJ2-7; 13 bases align to TRBD2. Germline V lookup: CDR1 LNHDA, CDR2 SQIVND (reference sequence). Trimming cost V 4 bases and J 3 bases; bases outside gene matches: 3. The CDR3 is made up of 15 amino acids.